These T cell receptor beta chains were read from a single sample in a study of cytomegalovirus exposure and HLA in healthy donors. Profiled with immunoSEQ multiplex PCR; TCRdb holds only in-frame clones, not every one. The data show about 92,000 clones, approximately 84% seen once. The sequenced sample consisted of PBMCs. The origin of the receptors is a woman between 18 and 29 years old in good health and CMV-seropositive. Each CDR3 is given with its conserved first and last residue. Fields, in order: J gene, D gene, clone size, V gene, CDR3 protein, CDR3 DNA. A D gene is named only where the DNA matches it firmly. Not all rows give a size; the values are once, few, many and, for expanded clones, a class.

j_call: TRBJ2-1; d_call: .; clone_size: .; v_call: TRBV29-1; cdr3_aa: CSVEETRYNEQFF; cdr3_nt: TGCAGCGTTGAAGAAACCCGGTACAATGAGCAGTTCTTC
j_call: TRBJ2-7; d_call: .; clone_size: .; v_call: TRBV2; cdr3_aa: CASTYLQGYEQYF; cdr3_nt: TGTGCCAGCACCTACCTACAGGGCTACGAGCAGTACTTC
j_call: TRBJ2-5; d_call: .; clone_size: .; v_call: TRBV19; cdr3_aa: CASSIVSAGTQYF; cdr3_nt: TGTGCCAGTAGTATTGTCTCCGCGGGGACCCAGTACTTC
j_call: TRBJ2-7; d_call: TRBD2; clone_size: few; v_call: TRBV25-1; cdr3_aa: CASSENVRGRASYEQYF; cdr3_nt: TGTGCCAGCAGTGAAAACGTACGCGGGAGGGCCTCCTACGAGCAGTACTTC
j_call: TRBJ2-1; d_call: .; clone_size: .; v_call: TRBV27; cdr3_aa: CASSSNRESYNEQFF; cdr3_nt: TGTGCCAGCAGTTCCAACAGGGAGTCCTACAATGAGCAGTTCTTC
j_call: TRBJ1-1; d_call: TRBD1; clone_size: .; v_call: TRBV12-5; cdr3_aa: CASGFSGGREAFF; cdr3_nt: TGTGCTAGTGGATTCTCAGGGGGTCGAGAAGCTTTCTTT
j_call: TRBJ1-5; d_call: .; clone_size: once; v_call: TRBV5-1; cdr3_aa: CASSPLPGENQPQHF; cdr3_nt: TGCGCCAGCAGTCCTTTACCCGGAGAGAATCAGCCCCAGCATTTT
j_call: TRBJ2-3; d_call: TRBD2; clone_size: .; v_call: TRBV5-4; cdr3_aa: CASREGGPQDTQYF; cdr3_nt: TGTGCCAGCAGAGAGGGAGGGCCCCAAGATACGCAGTATTTT
j_call: TRBJ2-1; d_call: TRBD2; clone_size: few; v_call: TRBV5-4; cdr3_aa: CASSLGGLADISSYNEQFF; cdr3_nt: TGTGCCAGCAGCTTGGGGGGACTAGCGGACATAAGCTCCTACAATGAGCAGTTCTTC
j_call: TRBJ1-1; d_call: .; clone_size: few; v_call: TRBV6-5; cdr3_aa: CASSYSGVSTEAFF; cdr3_nt: TGTGCCAGCAGTTACTCAGGGGTGAGCACTGAAGCTTTCTTT
j_call: TRBJ1-6; d_call: TRBD1; clone_size: .; v_call: TRBV5-4; cdr3_aa: CASSFAGTGNSPLHF; cdr3_nt: TGTGCCAGCAGCTTTGCCGGGACAGGGAATTCACCCCTCCACTTT
j_call: TRBJ2-5; d_call: TRBD2; clone_size: few; v_call: TRBV5-1; cdr3_aa: CASRAGGVVQTQYF; cdr3_nt: TGCGCCAGCAGAGCGGGAGGCGTCGTTCAGACCCAGTACTTC
j_call: TRBJ2-5; d_call: .; clone_size: .; v_call: TRBV29-1; cdr3_aa: CSVTWGGKGETQYF; cdr3_nt: TGCAGCGTGACCTGGGGCGGGAAGGGAGAGACCCAGTACTTC
j_call: TRBJ1-1; d_call: .; clone_size: .; v_call: TRBV2; cdr3_aa: CASTRPPATEAFF; cdr3_nt: TGTGCCAGCACCAGGCCCCCTGCGACTGAAGCTTTCTTT
j_call: TRBJ1-5; d_call: .; clone_size: .; v_call: TRBV2; cdr3_aa: CASSEDQGFNQPQHF; cdr3_nt: TGTGCCAGCAGTGAGGACCAGGGTTTCAATCAGCCCCAGCATTTT
j_call: TRBJ1-1; d_call: TRBD1; clone_size: .; v_call: TRBV15; cdr3_aa: CATSRNRGSTEAFF; cdr3_nt: TGTGCCACCAGCAGAAACAGGGGCAGCACTGAAGCTTTCTTT
j_call: TRBJ2-3; d_call: TRBD2; clone_size: .; v_call: TRBV28; cdr3_aa: CASEDPSGRQYF; cdr3_nt: TGTGCCAGCGAGGACCCTAGCGGGAGACAGTATTTT
j_call: TRBJ1-2; d_call: .; clone_size: .; v_call: TRBV30; cdr3_aa: CAWSPRTVWGYTF; cdr3_nt: TGTGCCTGGAGTCCCCGGACAGTTTGGGGCTACACCTTC
j_call: TRBJ1-5; d_call: TRBD1; clone_size: .; v_call: TRBV5-6; cdr3_aa: CASSLGTGSSNQPQHF; cdr3_nt: TGTGCCAGCAGCTTGGGGACAGGGTCAAGCAATCAGCCCCAGCATTTT
j_call: TRBJ1-1; d_call: .; clone_size: .; v_call: TRBV7-9; cdr3_aa: CASSLGSGRATEAFF; cdr3_nt: TGTGCCAGCAGCTTAGGGTCAGGGCGCGCCACTGAAGCTTTCTTT
j_call: TRBJ2-5; d_call: .; clone_size: .; v_call: TRBV7-8; cdr3_aa: CASSSLSQETQYF; cdr3_nt: TGTGCCAGCAGCAGTCTAAGCCAAGAGACCCAGTACTTC
j_call: TRBJ2-5; d_call: TRBD2; clone_size: .; v_call: TRBV25-1; cdr3_aa: CASSEWASGGQETQYF; cdr3_nt: TGTGCCAGCAGTGAATGGGCTAGCGGGGGCCAAGAGACCCAGTACTTC
j_call: TRBJ2-2; d_call: .; clone_size: .; v_call: TRBV6-8; cdr3_aa: CASSPTPNTGELFF; cdr3_nt: TGTGCCAGCAGTCCAACACCGAACACCGGGGAGCTGTTTTTT
j_call: TRBJ2-5; d_call: TRBD2; clone_size: .; v_call: TRBV30; cdr3_aa: CAWSTRLAGGETQYF; cdr3_nt: TGTGCCTGGAGTACCAGGCTAGCGGGAGGTGAGACCCAGTACTTC
j_call: TRBJ2-2; d_call: TRBD2; clone_size: .; v_call: TRBV25-1; cdr3_aa: CASIDPLAGGGTGELFF; cdr3_nt: TGTGCCAGCATCGACCCCCTAGCGGGAGGAGGAACCGGGGAGCTGTTTTTT
j_call: TRBJ2-1; d_call: TRBD2; clone_size: .; v_call: TRBV5-1; cdr3_aa: CASSVSGRNHNEQFF; cdr3_nt: TGCGCCAGCAGCGTTAGCGGGAGAAATCACAATGAGCAGTTCTTC
j_call: TRBJ1-4; d_call: TRBD1; clone_size: once; v_call: TRBV4-2; cdr3_aa: CASSDREVVDEKLFF; cdr3_nt: TGTGCCAGCAGCGACAGGGAAGTTGTTGATGAAAAACTGTTTTTT
j_call: TRBJ1-5; d_call: .; clone_size: .; v_call: TRBV19; cdr3_aa: CASSSKGAGNQPQHF; cdr3_nt: TGTGCCAGTAGCAGTAAAGGGGCTGGCAATCAGCCCCAGCATTTT
j_call: TRBJ1-1; d_call: TRBD1; clone_size: .; v_call: TRBV29-1; cdr3_aa: CSVGQGGEAFF; cdr3_nt: TGCAGCGTGGGACAGGGTGGTGAAGCTTTCTTT
j_call: TRBJ2-3; d_call: .; clone_size: .; v_call: TRBV28; cdr3_aa: CASSFTPTIGTDTQYF; cdr3_nt: TGTGCCAGCAGTTTCACACCTACTATTGGCACAGATACGCAGTATTTT
j_call: TRBJ1-1; d_call: .; clone_size: .; v_call: TRBV10-3; cdr3_aa: CAISESAEMNTEAFF; cdr3_nt: TGTGCCATCAGTGAGTCGGCAGAAATGAACACTGAAGCTTTCTTT
j_call: TRBJ1-5; d_call: .; clone_size: .; v_call: TRBV4-1; cdr3_aa: CASSQDGGGGAITPQHF; cdr3_nt: TGCGCCAGCAGCCAAGATGGAGGGGGGGGAGCGATCACGCCCCAGCATTTT
j_call: TRBJ1-1; d_call: .; clone_size: few; v_call: TRBV7-2; cdr3_aa: CASSLWGDVGTEAFF; cdr3_nt: TGTGCCAGCAGCTTATGGGGGGATGTAGGCACTGAAGCTTTCTTT
j_call: TRBJ1-4; d_call: .; clone_size: few; v_call: TRBV2; cdr3_aa: CATRRGFEEKLFF; cdr3_nt: TGTGCCACGAGGCGAGGGTTCGAAGAAAAACTGTTTTTT
j_call: TRBJ2-5; d_call: TRBD2; clone_size: .; v_call: TRBV27; cdr3_aa: CASSLKAILAGGEETQYF; cdr3_nt: TGTGCCAGCAGTTTAAAGGCTATACTAGCGGGGGGGGAAGAGACCCAGTACTTC
j_call: TRBJ1-5; d_call: TRBD1; clone_size: .; v_call: TRBV2; cdr3_aa: CASSTDRGSYQPQHF; cdr3_nt: TGTGCCAGCAGTACGGACAGGGGAAGTTACCAGCCCCAGCATTTT
j_call: TRBJ1-4; d_call: TRBD1; clone_size: .; v_call: TRBV18; cdr3_aa: CASSPRGTVEKLFF; cdr3_nt: TGTGCCAGCTCACCCAGGGGGACGGTTGAAAAACTGTTTTTT
j_call: TRBJ1-2; d_call: .; clone_size: .; v_call: TRBV4-1; cdr3_aa: CASSQVGGYTF; cdr3_nt: TGCGCCAGCAGCCAAGTCGGTGGCTACACCTTC
j_call: TRBJ2-2; d_call: TRBD2; clone_size: .; v_call: TRBV10-1; cdr3_aa: CASSYGTSGSMGTGELFF; cdr3_nt: TGCGCCAGCAGTTACGGGACTAGCGGGAGTATGGGCACCGGGGAGCTGTTTTTT
j_call: TRBJ2-1; d_call: TRBD2; clone_size: once; v_call: TRBV4-2; cdr3_aa: CASSQDTSRGLAGTTFYNEQFF; cdr3_nt: TGTGCCAGCAGCCAAGATACGAGCCGGGGACTAGCGGGGACGACATTTTACAATGAGCAGTTCTTC
j_call: TRBJ1-2; d_call: TRBD1; clone_size: .; v_call: TRBV7-9; cdr3_aa: CASSYTPDRAAGYTF; cdr3_nt: TGTGCCAGCAGCTACACCCCGGACAGGGCGGCTGGCTACACCTTC
j_call: TRBJ1-2; d_call: .; clone_size: .; v_call: TRBV6-5; cdr3_aa: CASSYKGRFGYTF; cdr3_nt: TGTGCCAGCAGTTACAAGGGGCGGTTTGGCTACACCTTC
j_call: TRBJ1-5; d_call: .; clone_size: few; v_call: TRBV6-5; cdr3_aa: CASSTTIVEPQHF; cdr3_nt: TGTGCCAGCAGTACCACTATTGTTGAGCCCCAGCATTTT
j_call: TRBJ1-2; d_call: .; clone_size: .; v_call: TRBV30; cdr3_aa: CAWSVRRRTAASSNYGYTF; cdr3_nt: TGTGCCTGGAGTGTACGTAGGAGGACGGCCGCGAGTTCTAACTATGGCTACACCTTC
j_call: TRBJ2-7; d_call: TRBD1; clone_size: .; v_call: TRBV25-1; cdr3_aa: CASSDPRQGQVSEQYF; cdr3_nt: TGTGCCAGCAGCGACCCCCGACAGGGTCAGGTCTCCGAGCAGTACTTC
j_call: TRBJ2-2; d_call: TRBD2; clone_size: few; v_call: TRBV29-1; cdr3_aa: CSVRAGGTGELFF; cdr3_nt: TGCAGCGTTAGAGCGGGGGGGACCGGGGAGCTGTTTTTT
j_call: TRBJ2-3; d_call: .; clone_size: .; v_call: TRBV11-2; cdr3_aa: CASRLGGGTDTQYF; cdr3_nt: TGTGCCAGCAGATTGGGGGGTGGAACAGATACGCAGTATTTT
j_call: TRBJ2-3; d_call: TRBD2; clone_size: .; v_call: TRBV4-1; cdr3_aa: CASRLAASTDTQYF; cdr3_nt: TGCGCCAGCAGACTAGCGGCTAGCACAGATACGCAGTATTTT
j_call: TRBJ2-7; d_call: TRBD1; clone_size: .; v_call: TRBV6-6; cdr3_aa: CASSYWGEQGGEQYF; cdr3_nt: TGTGCCAGCAGTTACTGGGGGGAACAGGGGGGAGAGCAGTACTTC
j_call: TRBJ2-3; d_call: TRBD2; clone_size: .; v_call: TRBV5-4; cdr3_aa: CASNHAPAGGTNTQYF; cdr3_nt: TGTGCCAGCAACCACGCCCCGGCGGGGGGCACGAATACGCAGTATTTT
j_call: TRBJ1-5; d_call: TRBD1; clone_size: .; v_call: TRBV9; cdr3_aa: CASSRTSTGGPWPQHF; cdr3_nt: TGTGCCAGCAGCCGCACCTCTACAGGGGGCCCTTGGCCCCAGCATTTT
j_call: TRBJ2-7; d_call: TRBD2; clone_size: .; v_call: TRBV2; cdr3_aa: CASSEGSGDSYEQYF; cdr3_nt: TGTGCCAGCAGTGAGGGTAGCGGGGACTCCTACGAGCAGTACTTC
j_call: TRBJ2-1; d_call: TRBD2; clone_size: .; v_call: TRBV9; cdr3_aa: CASSGAGTSFAGEQFF; cdr3_nt: TGTGCCAGCAGCGGCGCCGGGACTAGCTTCGCTGGTGAGCAGTTCTTC
j_call: TRBJ2-2; d_call: .; clone_size: .; v_call: TRBV20-1; cdr3_aa: CSAGLLGELFF; cdr3_nt: TGCAGTGCGGGACTGCTCGGGGAGCTGTTTTTT
j_call: TRBJ2-1; d_call: .; clone_size: .; v_call: TRBV28; cdr3_aa: CASNAPWGQGGHEQFF; cdr3_nt: TGTGCCAGCAACGCCCCGTGGGGGCAGGGGGGCCATGAGCAGTTCTTC